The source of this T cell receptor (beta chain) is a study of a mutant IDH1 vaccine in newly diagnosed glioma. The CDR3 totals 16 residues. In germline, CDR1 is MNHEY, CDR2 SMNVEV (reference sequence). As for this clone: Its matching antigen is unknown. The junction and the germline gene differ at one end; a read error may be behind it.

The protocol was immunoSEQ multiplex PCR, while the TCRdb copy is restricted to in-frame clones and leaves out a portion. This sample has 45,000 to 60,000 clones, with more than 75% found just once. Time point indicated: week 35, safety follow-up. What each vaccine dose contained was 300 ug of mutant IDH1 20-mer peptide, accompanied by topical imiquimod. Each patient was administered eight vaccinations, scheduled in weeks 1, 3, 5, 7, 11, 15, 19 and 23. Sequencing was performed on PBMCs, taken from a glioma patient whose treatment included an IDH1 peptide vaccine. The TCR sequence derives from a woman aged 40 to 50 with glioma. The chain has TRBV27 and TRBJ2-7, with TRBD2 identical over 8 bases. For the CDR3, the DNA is TGTGCCAGCAGTTTATCTCCGGGACTAGTCTCCCACGAGCAGTACTTC. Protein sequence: CASSLSPGLVSHEQYF.